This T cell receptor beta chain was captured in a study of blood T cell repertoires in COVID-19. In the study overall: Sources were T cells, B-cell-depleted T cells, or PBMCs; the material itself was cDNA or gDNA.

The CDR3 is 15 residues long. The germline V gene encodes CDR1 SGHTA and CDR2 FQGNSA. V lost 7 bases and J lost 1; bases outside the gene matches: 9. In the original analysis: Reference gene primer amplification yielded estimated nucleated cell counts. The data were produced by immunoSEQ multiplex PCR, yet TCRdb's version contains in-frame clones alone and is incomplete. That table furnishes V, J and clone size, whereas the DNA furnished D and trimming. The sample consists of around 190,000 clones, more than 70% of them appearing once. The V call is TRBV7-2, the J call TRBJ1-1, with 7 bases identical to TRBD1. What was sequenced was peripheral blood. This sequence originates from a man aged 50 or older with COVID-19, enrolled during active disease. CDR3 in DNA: TGTGCCAGCACCTTTAGGGGGCCGACGAACACTGAAGCTTTCTTT. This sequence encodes CASTFRGPTNTEAFF.